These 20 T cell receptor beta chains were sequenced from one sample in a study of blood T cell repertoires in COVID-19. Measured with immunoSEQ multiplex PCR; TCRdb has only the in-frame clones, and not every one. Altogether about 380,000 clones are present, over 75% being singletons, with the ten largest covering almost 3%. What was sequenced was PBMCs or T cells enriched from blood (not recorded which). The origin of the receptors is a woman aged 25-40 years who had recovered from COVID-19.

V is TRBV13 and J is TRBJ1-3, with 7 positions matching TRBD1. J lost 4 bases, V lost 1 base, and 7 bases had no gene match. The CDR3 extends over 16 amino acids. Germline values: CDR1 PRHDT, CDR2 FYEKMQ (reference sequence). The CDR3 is CASSLVLTGRGNTIYF. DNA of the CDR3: TGTGCCAGCAGCTTAGTCCTGACAGGGCGCGGAAACACCATATATTTT.

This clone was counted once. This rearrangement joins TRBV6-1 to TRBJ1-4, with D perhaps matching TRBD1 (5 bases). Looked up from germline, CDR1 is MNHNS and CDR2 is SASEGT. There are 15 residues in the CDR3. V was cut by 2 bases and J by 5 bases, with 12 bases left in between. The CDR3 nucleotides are TGTGCCAGCAGTGAAAATTCGGCAGGGAATGAAAAACTGTTTTTT. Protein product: CASSENSAGNEKLFF.

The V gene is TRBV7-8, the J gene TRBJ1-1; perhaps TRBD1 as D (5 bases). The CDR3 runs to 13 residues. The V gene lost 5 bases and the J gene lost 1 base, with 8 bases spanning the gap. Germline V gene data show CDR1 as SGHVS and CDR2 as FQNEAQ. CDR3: CASSPGGNTEAFF. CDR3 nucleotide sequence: TGTGCCAGCAGCCCGGGGGGGAACACTGAAGCTTTCTTT.

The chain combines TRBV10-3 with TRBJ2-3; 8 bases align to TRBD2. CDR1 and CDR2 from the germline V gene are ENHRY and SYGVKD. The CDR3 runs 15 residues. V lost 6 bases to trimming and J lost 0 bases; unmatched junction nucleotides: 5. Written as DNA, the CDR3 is TGTGCCATCAGCATCGGACTAGCAAGCACAGATACGCAGTATTTT. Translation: CAISIGLASTDTQYF.

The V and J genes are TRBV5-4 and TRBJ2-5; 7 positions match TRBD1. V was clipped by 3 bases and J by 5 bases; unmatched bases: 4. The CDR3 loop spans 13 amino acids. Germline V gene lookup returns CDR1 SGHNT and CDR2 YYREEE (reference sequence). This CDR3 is CASSYTGEETQYF. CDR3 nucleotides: TGTGCCAGCAGCTATACAGGGGAGGAGACCCAGTACTTC.

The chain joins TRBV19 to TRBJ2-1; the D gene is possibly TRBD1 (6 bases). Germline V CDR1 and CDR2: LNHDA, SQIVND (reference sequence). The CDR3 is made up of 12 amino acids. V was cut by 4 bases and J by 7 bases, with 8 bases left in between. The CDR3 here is CASSKQGNEQFF. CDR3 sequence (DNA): TGTGCCAGTAGTAAACAGGGAAATGAGCAGTTCTTC.

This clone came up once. Here the CDR3 reads CSASLPSGGSEAFF. CDR3 DNA: TGCAGTGCTAGTCTACCCTCGGGGGGCTCTGAAGCTTTCTTT. V gene TRBV20-1 combines with J gene TRBJ1-1, with D tentatively TRBD1 (6 bases). The V end lost 3 bases, the J end lost 6 bases, and 17 bases lay between the germline ends. Germline V gene lookup returns CDR1 DFQATT and CDR2 SNEGSKA (reference sequence). The CDR3 is 14 residues long.

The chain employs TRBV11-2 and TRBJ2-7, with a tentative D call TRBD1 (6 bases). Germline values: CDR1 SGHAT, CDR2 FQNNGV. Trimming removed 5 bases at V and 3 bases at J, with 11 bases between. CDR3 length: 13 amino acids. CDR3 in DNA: TGTGCCAGCAGCCACCGGACAGACTACGAGCAGTACTTC. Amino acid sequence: CASSHRTDYEQYF.

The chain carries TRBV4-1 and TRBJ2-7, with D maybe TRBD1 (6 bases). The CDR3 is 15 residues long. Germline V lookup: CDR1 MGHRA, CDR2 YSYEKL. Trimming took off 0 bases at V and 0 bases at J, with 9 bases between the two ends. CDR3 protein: CASSQDRDNSYEQYF. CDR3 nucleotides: TGCGCCAGCAGCCAAGATAGGGACAACTCCTACGAGCAGTACTTC.

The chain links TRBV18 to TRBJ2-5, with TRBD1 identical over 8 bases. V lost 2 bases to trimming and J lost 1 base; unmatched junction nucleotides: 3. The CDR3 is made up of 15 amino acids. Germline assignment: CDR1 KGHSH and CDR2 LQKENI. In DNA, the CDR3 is TGTGCCAGCTCACCAGGTACAGGGGGCCAAGAGACCCAGTACTTC. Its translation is CASSPGTGGQETQYF.

The CDR3 DNA reads TGTGCCAGCAGCCAAGACCAGGGGGAAAAACTGTTTTTT. It codes for CASSQDQGEKLFF. V and J are TRBV3-1 (or the pseudogene TRBV3-2) and TRBJ1-4, with D possibly TRBD1 on 6 matching bases. Germline-derived CDR1 and CDR2 are LGHDT and YNNKEL (reference sequence). The ends were cut back, 0 bases at V and 8 bases at J, with 7 bases in the middle. This CDR3 spans 13 amino acids.

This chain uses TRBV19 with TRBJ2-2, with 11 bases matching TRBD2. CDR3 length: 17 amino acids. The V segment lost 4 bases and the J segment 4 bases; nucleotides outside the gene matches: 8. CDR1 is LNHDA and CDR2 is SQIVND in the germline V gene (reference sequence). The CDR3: CASSKASGRSTTGELFF. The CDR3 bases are TGTGCCAGTAGTAAGGCTAGCGGGAGGTCTACCACCGGGGAGCTGTTTTTT.

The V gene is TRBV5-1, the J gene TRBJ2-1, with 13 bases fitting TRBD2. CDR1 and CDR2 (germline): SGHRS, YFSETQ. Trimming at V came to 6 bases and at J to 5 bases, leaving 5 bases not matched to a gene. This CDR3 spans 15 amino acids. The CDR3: CASTRLAGGDNEQFF. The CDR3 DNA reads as TGCGCCAGCACCAGACTAGCGGGAGGAGACAATGAGCAGTTCTTC.

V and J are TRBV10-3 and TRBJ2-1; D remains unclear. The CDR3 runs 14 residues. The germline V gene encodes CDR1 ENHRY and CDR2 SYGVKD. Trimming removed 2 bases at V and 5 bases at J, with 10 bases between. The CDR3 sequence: CAISEMVLHNEQFF. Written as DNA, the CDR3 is TGTGCCATCAGTGAGATGGTACTCCACAATGAGCAGTTCTTC.

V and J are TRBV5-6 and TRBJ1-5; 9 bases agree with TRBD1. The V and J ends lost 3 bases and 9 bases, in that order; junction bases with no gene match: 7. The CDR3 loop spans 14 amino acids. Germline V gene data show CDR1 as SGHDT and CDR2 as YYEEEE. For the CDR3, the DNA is TGTGCCAGCAGCTCGTGGGACAGGGATGGGCCCCAGCATTTT. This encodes CASSSWDRDGPQHF. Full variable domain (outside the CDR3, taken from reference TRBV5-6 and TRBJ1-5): DAGVTQSPTHLIKTRGQQVTLRCSPKSGHDTVSWYQQALGQGPQFIFQYYEEEERQRGNFPDRFSGHQFPNYSSELNVNALLLGDSALYLCASSSWDRDGPQHFGDGTRLSIL.

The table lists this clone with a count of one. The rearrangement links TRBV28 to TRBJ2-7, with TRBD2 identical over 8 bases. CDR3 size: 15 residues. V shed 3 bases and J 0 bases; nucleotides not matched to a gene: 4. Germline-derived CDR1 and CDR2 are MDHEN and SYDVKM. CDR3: CASSFSGTDSYEQYF. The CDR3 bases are TGTGCCAGCAGTTTTAGCGGGACGGACTCCTACGAGCAGTACTTC.

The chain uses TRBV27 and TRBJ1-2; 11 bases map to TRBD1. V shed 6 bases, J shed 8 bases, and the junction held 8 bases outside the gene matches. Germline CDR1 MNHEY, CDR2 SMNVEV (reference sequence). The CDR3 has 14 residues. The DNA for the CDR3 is TGTGCCAGCAGACAAGGACAGGGGGCGAGAGGCTACACCTTC. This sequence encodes CASRQGQGARGYTF.

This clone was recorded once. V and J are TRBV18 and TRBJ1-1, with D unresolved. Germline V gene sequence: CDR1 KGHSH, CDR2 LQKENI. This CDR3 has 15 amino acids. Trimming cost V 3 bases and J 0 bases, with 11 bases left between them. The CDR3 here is CASSPRNLLNTEAFF. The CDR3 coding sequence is TGTGCCAGCTCACCTAGAAACCTTTTGAACACTGAAGCTTTCTTT.

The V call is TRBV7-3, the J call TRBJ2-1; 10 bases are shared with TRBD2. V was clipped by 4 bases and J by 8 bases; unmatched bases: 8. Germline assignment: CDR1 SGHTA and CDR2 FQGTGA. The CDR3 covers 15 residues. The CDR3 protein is CASSSQSGGADEQFF. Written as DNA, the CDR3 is TGTGCCAGCAGCTCACAAAGCGGGGGGGCCGATGAGCAGTTCTTC. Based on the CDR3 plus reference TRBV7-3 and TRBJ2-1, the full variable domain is GAGVSQTPSNKVTEKGKYVELRCDPISGHTALYWYRQSLGQGPEFLIYFQGTGAADDSGLPNDRFFAVRPEGSVSTLKIQRTERGDSAVYLCASSSQSGGADEQFFGPGTRLTVL.

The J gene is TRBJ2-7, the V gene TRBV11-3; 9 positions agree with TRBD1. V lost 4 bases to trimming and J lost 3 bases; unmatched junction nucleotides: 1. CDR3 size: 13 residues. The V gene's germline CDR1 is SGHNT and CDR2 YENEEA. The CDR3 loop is CASSSDRGYEQYF. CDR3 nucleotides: TGTGCCAGCAGCTCGGACAGGGGCTACGAGCAGTACTTC.